The sequence of this T cell receptor beta chain was determined in a study of cytomegalovirus exposure and HLA in healthy donors. The protocol was immunoSEQ multiplex PCR, while the TCRdb copy is restricted to in-frame clones and leaves out a portion. Found here are around 70,000 clones, about 93% of them singletons; the top ten hold about 1.6%. On this clone itself: What it binds is unknown.

Findings and caveats of the study: In vitro testing confirmed three CMV-associated chains as specific for CMV antigens. While the bulk of TCR sequences proved rare, some public TCRs turned up in many donors. In the approximately 130 validation repertoires, a later analysis found that first-cohort TCR clusters tended to co-occur.

Separate from the roughly 720-subject first cohort was the approximately 120-subject validation cohort, to which the donors belonged. Source material: PBMCs. The clonotype originates from a man aged 18 to 29 in good health and CMV-seropositive.

The CDR3 reads CASRSPSPTSEQYF. The CDR3, as DNA: TGTGCCAGCAGATCCCCCTCTCCGACTAGTGAGCAGTACTTC. The V and J genes are TRBV6-5 and TRBJ2-7, with D perhaps TRBD2 (6 bases). Trimming removed 6 bases at V and 7 bases at J, with 19 bases between. In germline, CDR1 is MNHEY, CDR2 SVGAGI. The CDR3 covers 14 residues.